Below, 29 T cell receptor beta chains from the same sample are listed, as sequenced in a study of PD-L1 blockade in urothelial cancer. The repertoire was sequenced with immunoSEQ multiplex PCR; TCRdb's copy has only in-frame clones and lacks some. The sample holds some 48,000 clones, approximately 78% seen once. The time point denotes: peripheral blood 6 weeks after treatment start. The sequences come from PBMCs, collected around atezolizumab (anti-PD-L1) treatment. All receptors come from a man aged 65-85 years with urothelial cancer.

This clone was detected once. The CDR3 nucleotides read TGTGCCAGCAGCTTAACCTCATACCCTGCGGAGACCCAGTACTTC. It translates to CASSLTSYPAETQYF. The chain uses TRBV7-3 and TRBJ2-5; no reliable D call. The ends were cut back, 0 bases at V and 5 bases at J, with 13 bases in the middle. Germline V gene data show CDR1 as SGHTA and CDR2 as FQGTGA. This CDR3 has 15 residues.

V and J are TRBV6-1 and TRBJ2-7, with 7 bases identical to TRBD2. The V segment lost 1 base and the J segment 4 bases; nucleotides outside the gene matches: 13. Germline V gene data show CDR1 as MNHNS and CDR2 as SASEGT. The CDR3 extends over 17 amino acids. The CDR3 nucleotides are TGTGCCAGCAGTGAAGAGGGGTGGAGGGCGGGAGTTTACGAGCAGTACTTC. It encodes CASSEEGWRAGVYEQYF.

In this sample, this clone turned up once. The rearrangement links TRBV4-1 to TRBJ2-3; D remains unclear. Germline V CDR1 and CDR2: MGHRA, YSYEKL. The CDR3 loop spans 16 amino acids. Trimming took 1 base from V and 0 from J, leaving 11 bases between them. CDR3 sequence: CASSQASVPSTDTQYF. CDR3 coding DNA: TGCGCCAGCAGCCAAGCAAGCGTCCCTAGCACAGATACGCAGTATTTT.

This chain joins TRBV11-2 and TRBJ1-2; the D is unclear. CDR3 length equals 13 residues. V was shortened by 0 bases and J by 7 bases, with 9 bases between the two germline ends. Germline V lookup: CDR1 SGHAT, CDR2 FQNNGV. CDR3: CASSLEQFAGYTF. The CDR3 DNA reads as TGTGCCAGCAGCTTAGAACAGTTTGCTGGCTACACCTTC.

CDR3 DNA: TGCGCCAGCAGCGTGGCAACCGGGACAGGGGGGTACGAGCAGTACTTC. It codes for CASSVATGTGGYEQYF. The rearrangement links TRBV5-1 to TRBJ2-7; 11 bases agree with TRBD1. CDR3 length: 16 residues. Trimming cost V 4 bases and J 4 bases; bases outside gene matches: 10. CDR1 is SGHRS, CDR2 YFSETQ, per germline.

V and J are TRBV29-1 and TRBJ1-1; D possibly corresponds to TRBD1 (6 bases). The CDR3 extends over 12 amino acids. Germline loops: CDR1 SQVTM, CDR2 ANQGSEA. Between the trimmed V and J ends, which lost 7 bases and 4 bases, there was a span of 13 bases. CDR3 sequence: CSADTGSTEAFF. Here the CDR3 DNA reads TGCAGCGCTGACACAGGGAGCACTGAAGCTTTCTTT.

The rearrangement uses TRBV27 and TRBJ1-1; TRBD1 agrees at 9 bases. V lost 9 bases and J lost 5; bases outside the gene matches: 10. Germline V CDR1 and CDR2: MNHEY, SMNVEV (reference sequence). This CDR3 has 14 amino acids. The CDR3 nucleotides are TGTGCCAGTAGGGGGACAGGGACGTATACTGAAGCTTTCTTT. Protein product: CASRGTGTYTEAFF.

J is TRBJ1-1 and V is TRBV18, with D possibly being TRBD1 (6 bases). The CDR3 extends over 13 amino acids. V gave up 4 bases and J gave up 5 bases, with 11 bases separating them. The germline V gene has CDR1 KGHSH and CDR2 LQKENI. Here the CDR3 DNA reads TGTGCCAGCTCACAGGGGGAACGGACTGAAGCTTTCTTT. Amino acid sequence: CASSQGERTEAFF.

This clone was detected only a few times. The chain is built from TRBV7-8 and TRBJ2-7; 7 bases line up with TRBD2. This CDR3 comprises 13 residues. Germline-derived CDR1 and CDR2 are SGHVS and FQNEAQ. V was clipped by 1 base and J by 3 bases; unmatched bases: 0. This CDR3 reads CASSLGGGYEQYF. Here the CDR3 DNA reads TGTGCCAGCAGCTTAGGGGGGGGCTACGAGCAGTACTTC.

The V gene is TRBV27, the J gene TRBJ1-1; a weak D match, TRBD1 (5 bases). V gave up 5 bases and J gave up 6 bases, with 13 bases separating them. From germline, CDR1 is MNHEY and CDR2 SMNVEV (reference sequence). CDR3 length: 13 amino acids. In DNA, the CDR3 is TGTGCCAGCAGTAGGGGAGGAGTCGCTGAAGCTTTCTTT. Residues: CASSRGGVAEAFF.

This chain connects TRBV2 to TRBJ2-4; TRBD2 is a possible D gene (6 bases). CDR3 length: 14 residues. Germline CDR1 reads SNHLY; CDR2 reads FYNNEI. Trimming removed 3 bases from V and 6 bases from J, with 12 bases in between. CDR3 protein: CASSERDRRNIQYF. DNA for the CDR3: TGTGCCAGCAGTGAGCGGGACCGCAGAAACATTCAGTACTTC.

CDR3 sequence reads: CASTLRAGGFSTDTQYF. The CDR3 nucleotides read TGTGCCAGCACCCTCCGGGCGGGGGGGTTTAGCACAGATACGCAGTATTTT. The rearrangement links TRBV7-8 to TRBJ2-3; 9 nucleotides agree with TRBD2. With 7 bases clipped from V and 0 bases from J, the junction kept 11 bases outside the gene matches. This CDR3 contains 17 residues. CDR1 is SGHVS and CDR2 is FQNEAQ in the germline V gene.

V and J are TRBV25-1 and TRBJ2-5; a weak D match, TRBD2 (5 bases). V lost 5 bases and J lost 5, with 15 bases in between. The CDR3 totals 14 residues. Looked up from germline, CDR1 is MGHDK and CDR2 is SYGVNS. The CDR3 protein is CASSPTGRVETQYF. CDR3 bases: TGTGCCAGCAGTCCAACCGGGCGGGTCGAGACCCAGTACTTC.

The sample holds one count of this clone. The chain is built from TRBV5-1 and TRBJ2-7; 9 bases align to TRBD2. The CDR3 loop spans 14 amino acids. J was trimmed by 3 bases and V by 4 bases; bases with no gene match: 5. The V gene's germline CDR1 is SGHRS and CDR2 YFSETQ. The CDR3 nucleotides read TGCGCCAGCAGCCCGAAGACTAGCGGCTACGAGCAGTACTTC. Translated: CASSPKTSGYEQYF.

The V and J genes are TRBV10-1 and TRBJ2-3, with 14 nucleotides matching TRBD2. This CDR3 has 15 residues. J gave up 4 bases and V 10 bases, and 7 bases lay outside the gene matches. Germline values: CDR1 WNHNN, CDR2 SYGVQD (reference sequence). The CDR3 DNA follows: TGCGCCACTTCGGGACTAGCGGGAGTACCAGATACGCAGTATTTT. This translates into CATSGLAGVPDTQYF.

This chain uses TRBV19 with TRBJ1-1; TRBD1 aligns across 8 bases. There are 14 residues in the CDR3. After removal of 7 bases from V and 7 bases from J, the junction contained 11 bases not matched to a gene. The germline gives CDR1 LNHDA, CDR2 SQIVND (reference sequence). CDR3 DNA sequence: TGTGCCAGTATTCTGAACCGGGACAGGAATGAAGCTTTCTTT. It translates to CASILNRDRNEAFF.

The chain joins TRBV5-1 to TRBJ2-1; 12 nucleotides match TRBD1. J was trimmed by 8 bases and V by 4 bases; bases with no gene match: 7. CDR3 length equals 15 residues. CDR1 and CDR2 (germline): SGHRS, YFSETQ. CDR3 bases: TGCGCCAGCAGCACCGGGACAGGGGGCTTGGATGAGCAGTTCTTC. Translation: CASSTGTGGLDEQFF. Combining the CDR3 with reference TRBV5-1 and TRBJ2-1 gives the whole variable domain KAGVTQTPRYLIKTRGQQVTLSCSPISGHRSVSWYQQTPGQGLQFLFEYFSETQRNKGNFPGRFSGRQFSNSRSEMNVSTLELGDSALYLCASSTGTGGLDEQFFGPGTRLTVL.

This chain joins TRBV5-6 and TRBJ2-3; tentatively, D is TRBD2 (5 bases). Germline CDR1 reads SGHDT; CDR2 reads YYEEEE. The CDR3 consists of 14 residues. V was shortened by 2 bases and J by 4 bases, with 11 bases between the two germline ends. DNA of the CDR3: TGTGCCAGCAGCTTATCTATGCGGGCAGATACGCAGTATTTT. It specifies CASSLSMRADTQYF.

J is TRBJ2-7 and V is TRBV28; D unclear. Germline CDR1 and CDR2: MDHEN and SYDVKM. V lost 6 bases to trimming and J lost 4 bases, with 19 bases between them. CDR3 length: 15 residues. The CDR3 DNA sequence: TGTGCCAGCAGACCTACGGCCTGGCGGATGTACGAGCAGTACTTC. This codes for CASRPTAWRMYEQYF.

The chain joins TRBV6-1 to TRBJ1-3; D may be TRBD1 (5 bases). Trimming shortened V by 6 bases and J by 0 bases, and 6 bases separated the two germline ends. The CDR3 loop spans 13 amino acids. CDR1 is MNHNS, CDR2 SASEGT, per germline. For the CDR3, the DNA is TGTGCCAGCAGAGACAGCTCTGGAAACACCATATATTTT. It yields the protein CASRDSSGNTIYF.

The chain joins TRBV6-6 to TRBJ2-7, with TRBD1 matching over 9 bases. The ends lost 0 bases at V and 7 bases at J; junction bases unmatched: 1. The CDR3 consists of 13 residues. From germline, CDR1 is MNHNY and CDR2 SVGAGI (reference sequence). This CDR3 is CASSYSTGGEQYF. For the CDR3, the DNA is TGTGCCAGCAGTTACTCGACAGGGGGGGAGCAGTACTTC.

A single count supports this clone. This chain uses TRBV7-2 with TRBJ2-7; 8 bases map to TRBD1. V shed 5 bases and J 1 base; nucleotides not matched to a gene: 19. Germline V CDR1 and CDR2: SGHTA, FQGNSA. This CDR3 has 19 amino acids. The CDR3 sequence is CASSDPPGRGLYGSYEQYF. The CDR3 coding sequence is TGTGCCAGCAGCGACCCCCCGGGCAGGGGGCTCTATGGGTCCTACGAGCAGTACTTC.

The chain carries TRBV10-3 and TRBJ1-2, with D possibly TRBD1 on 5 matching bases. The germline V gene has CDR1 ENHRY and CDR2 SYGVKD. Trimming removed 6 bases from V and 0 bases from J, with 8 bases in between. The CDR3 totals 13 residues. CDR3 region: CAIRQQANYGYTF. CDR3 bases: TGTGCCATCAGGCAACAGGCTAACTATGGCTACACCTTC.

This clone was observed a single time. The chain has TRBV11-3 and TRBJ2-3, with a possible D match to TRBD2 (6 bases). Trimming pared 1 base from V and 4 bases from J, leaving 12 bases between. The germline V gene encodes CDR1 SGHNT and CDR2 YENEEA. This CDR3 contains 15 residues. CDR3 sequence: CASSLGRREPDTQYF. CDR3 nucleotides: TGTGCCAGCAGCTTAGGACGGCGGGAACCAGATACGCAGTATTTT.

The CDR3 sequence is CASSSGQGGAYEQYF. In DNA, the CDR3 is TGTGCCAGCAGTTCGGGACAGGGAGGTGCATACGAGCAGTACTTC. The V and J genes are TRBV28 and TRBJ2-7; 9 nucleotides line up with TRBD1. V lost 4 bases, J lost 4 bases, and 8 bases stayed unmatched. Germline values: CDR1 MDHEN, CDR2 SYDVKM. The CDR3 spans 15 residues.

DNA for the CDR3: TGTGCCAGCTCAGAAAGACAGGGAGATACGCAGTATTTT. Translated, it gives CASSERQGDTQYF. V usage is TRBV18 and J usage is TRBJ2-3; TRBD1 agrees at 7 bases. There are 13 residues in the CDR3. Germline lookup yields CDR1 KGHSH and CDR2 LQKENI. The junction had 4 bases not matched to a gene; V was cut back by 5 bases and J by 5 bases.

The gene calls are TRBV6-5 and TRBJ1-3, with 7 nucleotides matching TRBD1. V was clipped by 8 bases and J by 3 bases; unmatched bases: 10. The CDR3 consists of 15 residues. From germline, CDR1 is MNHEY and CDR2 SVGAGI. The CDR3 DNA reads TGTGCCAGCGGAGACACAGGGGAGAATGGAAACACCATATATTTT. Translation: CASGDTGENGNTIYF.

This clone has more than one count but fewer than ten. The rearrangement links TRBV28 to TRBJ2-5; D possibly corresponds to TRBD1 (5 bases). This CDR3 region has 13 residues. CDR1 MDHEN and CDR2 SYDVKM come from the germline V gene. The germline V and J ends were trimmed by 3 bases and 7 bases, with 12 bases remaining between them. The CDR3 loop reads CASSFDPQGTQYF. CDR3 nucleotides: TGTGCCAGCAGTTTTGATCCTCAGGGGACCCAGTACTTC.

The rearrangement uses TRBV6-1 and TRBJ2-1; the match to TRBD2 covers 9 bases. The V segment lost 1 base and the J segment 2 bases; nucleotides outside the gene matches: 6. Germline-derived CDR1 and CDR2 are MNHNS and SASEGT. The CDR3 contains 17 residues. This chain's CDR3 is CASSEVGGRGAYNEQFF. As DNA, the CDR3 is TGTGCCAGCAGTGAAGTGGGCGGGAGGGGGGCCTACAATGAGCAGTTCTTC.